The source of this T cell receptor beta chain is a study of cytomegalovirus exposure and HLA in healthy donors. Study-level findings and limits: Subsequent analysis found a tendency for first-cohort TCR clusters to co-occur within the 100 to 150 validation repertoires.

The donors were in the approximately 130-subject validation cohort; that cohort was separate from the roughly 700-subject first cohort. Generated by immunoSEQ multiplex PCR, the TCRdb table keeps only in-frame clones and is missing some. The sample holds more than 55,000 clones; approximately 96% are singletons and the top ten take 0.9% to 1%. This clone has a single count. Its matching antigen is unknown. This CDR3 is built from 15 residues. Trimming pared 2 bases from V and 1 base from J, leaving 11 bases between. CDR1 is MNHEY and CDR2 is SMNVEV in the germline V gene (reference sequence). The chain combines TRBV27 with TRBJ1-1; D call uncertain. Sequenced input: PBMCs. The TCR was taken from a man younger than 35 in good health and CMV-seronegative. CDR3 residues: CASSLERRGNTEAFF. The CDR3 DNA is TGTGCCAGCAGTTTAGAACGAAGAGGGAACACTGAAGCTTTCTTT.